The 32 T cell receptor beta chains listed next were all sequenced from one sample in a study of T cell responses to AZD1222 COVID-19 vaccine. The method was immunoSEQ multiplex PCR; TCRdb's version includes in-frame clones alone and lacks a portion of them. The sample has about 120,000 clones, approximately 94% seen once. Sequenced here: peripheral blood, sampled 28 days after the second AZD1222 dose. These TCRs come from an adult who received the AZD1222 COVID-19 vaccine.

This clone is a singleton in its sample. V and J are TRBV6-5 and TRBJ2-6; the D is unclear. Trimming removed 6 bases at V and 1 base at J, with 4 bases between. Germline lookup yields CDR1 MNHEY and CDR2 SVGAGI. The CDR3 length is 13 residues. CDR3 bases: TGTGCCAGCAGCCTATCTGGGGCCAACGTCCTGACTTTC. As protein: CASSLSGANVLTF.

CDR3 residues: CASSRVGLAGLGETQYF. In nucleotides, the CDR3 is TGTGCCAGCAGCAGAGTGGGACTAGCGGGGCTAGGGGAGACCCAGTACTTC. The rearrangement joins TRBV7-2 to TRBJ2-5, with 13 bases identical to TRBD2. Germline loops: CDR1 SGHTA, CDR2 FQGNSA. The J segment lost 5 bases and the V segment lost 5 bases, leaving 11 bases of the junction unmatched. The CDR3 has 17 residues.

The chain has TRBV10-2 and TRBJ2-1; D is perhaps TRBD2 (5 bases). CDR3 length: 13 amino acids. Trimming took off 6 bases at V and 8 bases at J, with 14 bases between the two ends. Germline CDR1 reads WSHSY; CDR2 reads SAAADI. The CDR3 reads CASRNPWGDEQFF. In DNA, the CDR3 is TGCGCCAGCAGGAACCCGTGGGGAGATGAGCAGTTCTTC.

V is TRBV6-2 or TRBV6-3 and J is TRBJ1-1; no clear D gene. The CDR3 consists of 12 residues. Per the germline V gene, CDR1 is MNHEY and CDR2 is SVGEGT. Trimming pared 2 bases from V and 11 bases from J, leaving 12 bases between. This chain's CDR3 is CASSYLRSEAFF. CDR3 DNA sequence: TGTGCCAGCAGTTACCTCCGTTCCGAGGCTTTCTTT.

The chain employs TRBV6-2 or TRBV6-3 and TRBJ1-1; D call uncertain. Germline CDR1 reads MNHEY; CDR2 reads SVGEGT. The CDR3 spans 16 residues. Trimming shortened V by 0 bases and J by 3 bases, and 14 bases separated the two germline ends. CDR3 protein: CASSYSTVQQYTEAFF. The CDR3 DNA sequence: TGTGCCAGCAGTTACTCGACGGTACAGCAGTACACTGAAGCTTTCTTT.

The chain is built from TRBV11-3 and TRBJ1-1; D gene ambiguous. The CDR3 is 13 residues long. Trimming shortened V by 1 base and J by 1 base, and 4 bases separated the two germline ends. In germline, CDR1 is SGHNT, CDR2 YENEEA. The CDR3 bases are TGTGCCAGCAGCTTAGCCCCGAACACTGAAGCTTTCTTT. It encodes CASSLAPNTEAFF.

The chain combines TRBV18 with TRBJ1-1; D remains ambiguous. Germline lookup yields CDR1 KGHSH and CDR2 LQKENI. CDR3 length: 15 amino acids. Trimming took 6 bases from V and 0 from J, leaving 14 bases between them. CDR3 nucleotides: TGTGCCAGCTCGCCTCCCTTCGTAATGAACACTGAAGCTTTCTTT. As protein: CASSPPFVMNTEAFF.

The sample holds a few counts of this clone. CDR3 in amino acids: CASSWVAGGGEQFF. In DNA form, the CDR3 reads TGTGCCAGCAGTTGGGTAGCGGGGGGCGGGGAGCAGTTCTTC. The V and J genes are TRBV6-2 or TRBV6-3 and TRBJ2-1; 10 nucleotides agree with TRBD2. After removal of 4 bases from V and 10 bases from J, the junction contained 7 bases not matched to a gene. The CDR3 has 14 residues. CDR1 is MNHEY, CDR2 SVGEGT, per germline.

The rearrangement uses TRBV12-3 or TRBV12-4 and TRBJ1-1; D unresolved. V lost 1 base, J lost 10 bases, and 13 bases lay in between. The CDR3 spans 13 residues. In nucleotides, the CDR3 is TGTGCCAGCAGTTTAGGGGGTACCTCTGGAGCTTTCTTT. This encodes CASSLGGTSGAFF.

V usage is TRBV7-9 and J usage is TRBJ1-6; TRBD1 might be the D (6 bases). Trimming removed 5 bases at V and 10 bases at J, with 15 bases between. The germline CDR1 and CDR2 sequences are SEHNR and FQNEAQ (reference sequence). This CDR3 spans 14 amino acids. The CDR3 nucleotides read TGTGCCAGCAGCGGGGAAGGGGGTGGCTCACCCCTCCACTTT. Residues: CASSGEGGGSPLHF.

The CDR3 loop reads CASSQAAGVGETQYF. DNA of the CDR3: TGTGCCAGCAGCCAGGCAGCGGGGGTGGGGGAGACCCAGTACTTC. The V and J genes are TRBV3-1 (or the pseudogene TRBV3-2) and TRBJ2-5, with TRBD2 matching over 8 bases. The J segment lost 5 bases and the V segment lost 3 bases, leaving 8 bases of the junction unmatched. The CDR3 has 15 amino acids. Per germline, CDR1 LGHDT and CDR2 YNNKEL (reference sequence).

The rearrangement uses TRBV7-7 and TRBJ2-2, with 13 positions matching TRBD2. V shed 4 bases and J 4 bases; nucleotides not matched to a gene: 9. Per the germline V gene, CDR1 is SSHAT and CDR2 is FNYEAQ (reference sequence). The CDR3 length is 18 residues. The CDR3 spells CASSSILAGGPVTGELFF. CDR3 coding DNA: TGTGCCAGCAGCTCGATACTAGCGGGAGGGCCGGTCACCGGGGAGCTGTTTTTT.

This chain connects TRBV7-8 to TRBJ1-1; no definite D call. Germline V lookup: CDR1 SGHVS, CDR2 FQNEAQ. The length of the CDR3 is 13 residues. V lost 2 bases and J 0 bases, leaving 4 bases between the germline ends. CDR3 sequence (DNA): TGTGCCAGCAGCTTACGACTGAACACTGAAGCTTTCTTT. It codes for CASSLRLNTEAFF.

J is TRBJ1-5 and V is TRBV7-2; D remains unclear. V was shortened by 5 bases and J by 7 bases, with 12 bases between the two germline ends. This CDR3 has 13 residues. Germline V gene data show CDR1 as SGHTA and CDR2 as FQGNSA. CDR3 DNA sequence: TGTGCCAGCAGCCCTTGGGCTGGGCAGCCCCAGCATTTT. This codes for CASSPWAGQPQHF. Full variable domain (missing parts from reference TRBV7-2 and TRBJ1-5): GAGVSQSPSNKVTEKGKDVELRCDPISGHTALYWYRQSLGQGLEFLIYFQGNSAPDKSGLPSDRFSAERTGGSVSTLTIQRTQQEDSAVYLCASSPWAGQPQHFGDGTRLSIL.

V and J are TRBV19 and TRBJ2-5; TRBD2 aligns across 10 bases. Germline loops: CDR1 LNHDA, CDR2 SQIVND (reference sequence). There are 16 residues in the CDR3. V gave up 3 bases and J gave up 5 bases; unmatched junction bases: 9. CDR3 coding DNA: TGTGCCAGTAGTATCCCGGGTCTAGCGGGAGCTGAGACCCAGTACTTC. It yields the protein CASSIPGLAGAETQYF.

This clone was seen a single time. The chain carries TRBV18 and TRBJ1-2; D is possibly TRBD1 (5 bases). The germline CDR1 and CDR2 sequences are KGHSH and LQKENI. The CDR3 is 12 amino acids. With 3 bases removed from V and 6 bases from J, the gap between germline ends came to 8 bases. This CDR3 is CASSPLGDGYTF. DNA of the CDR3: TGTGCCAGCTCACCTCTGGGGGATGGCTACACCTTC.

In its sample, this clone was seen once. The rearrangement joins TRBV12-3 or TRBV12-4 to TRBJ1-1; D is possibly TRBD1 (5 bases). Trimming removed 6 bases from V and 4 bases from J, with 12 bases in between. This CDR3 has 13 amino acids. The CDR3 nucleotides are TGTGCCAGCAGAAACAGGAGGGTCACTGAAGCTTTCTTT. This translates into CASRNRRVTEAFF.

This chain joins TRBV6-4 and TRBJ1-1; D ambiguous. Germline lookup yields CDR1 MRHNA and CDR2 SNTAGT. CDR3 length equals 13 residues. Trimming cost V 6 bases and J 0 bases, with 8 bases left between them. The CDR3 here is CASRAGVNTEAFF. The CDR3, as DNA: TGTGCCAGCAGAGCCGGGGTGAACACTGAAGCTTTCTTT.

The rearrangement uses TRBV18 and TRBJ2-2; weak D call: TRBD1 (5 bases). V dropped 6 bases and J dropped 4 bases, with 15 bases sitting between them. CDR1 and CDR2 from the germline V gene are KGHSH and LQKENI. The CDR3 totals 15 residues. The CDR3 sequence: CASSFPQGSTGELFF. The CDR3, as DNA: TGTGCCAGCTCGTTCCCCCAGGGAAGCACCGGGGAGCTGTTTTTT.

V is TRBV11-2 and J is TRBJ2-3, with 7 bases lining up with TRBD2. The V segment lost 4 bases and the J segment 6 bases; nucleotides outside the gene matches: 16. The CDR3 is 17 amino acids. Per germline, CDR1 SGHAT and CDR2 FQNNGV. The CDR3 protein is CASSSNIHPGGGDTQYF. Here the CDR3 DNA reads TGTGCCAGCAGCTCCAACATCCATCCGGGAGGCGGCGATACGCAGTATTTT. The complete variable domain, with remaining parts taken from reference TRBV11-2 and TRBJ2-3, reads EAGVAQSPRYKIIEKRQSVAFWCNPISGHATLYWYQQILGQGPKLLIQFQNNGVVDDSQLPKDRFSAERLKGVDSTLKIQPAKLEDSAVYLCASSSNIHPGGGDTQYFGPGTRLTVL.

The V call is TRBV7-2, the J call TRBJ1-2, with D perhaps TRBD1 (5 bases). The CDR3 is 13 amino acids. Germline CDR1 SGHTA, CDR2 FQGNSA. V was cut by 8 bases and J by 4 bases, with 14 bases left in between. CDR3 sequence: CASHTGDFYGYTF. In DNA, the CDR3 is TGTGCCAGCCATACAGGAGACTTCTATGGCTACACCTTC.

The chain links TRBV3-1 (or the pseudogene TRBV3-2) to TRBJ2-2, with a possible D match to TRBD1 (5 bases). The CDR3 extends over 15 amino acids. Trimming removed 6 bases from V and 2 bases from J, with 13 bases in between. Germline V lookup: CDR1 LGHDT, CDR2 YNNKEL (reference sequence). The CDR3 is CASSWGLGNTGELFF. CDR3 nucleotide sequence: TGTGCCAGCAGTTGGGGCCTGGGCAACACCGGGGAGCTGTTTTTT.

V is TRBV19 and J is TRBJ2-3; D call uncertain. Germline V CDR1 and CDR2: LNHDA, SQIVND (reference sequence). This CDR3 is built from 15 residues. Trimming cost V 6 bases and J 6 bases, with 19 bases left between them. CDR3 nucleotide sequence: TGTGCCAGTAGGGACGGACCGGGCCGTTGGGATACGCAGTATTTT. It specifies CASRDGPGRWDTQYF.

This chain joins TRBV2 and TRBJ1-2; 8 positions agree with TRBD1. From germline, CDR1 is SNHLY and CDR2 FYNNEI. The CDR3 spans 14 residues. Unmatched junction bases numbered 6, after V lost 2 bases and J lost 7 bases. The CDR3 loop reads CASSETQGASGYTF. The CDR3 coding sequence is TGTGCCAGCAGTGAAACTCAGGGGGCTAGTGGCTACACCTTC.

This clone appeared a single time. The genes are TRBV6-2 or TRBV6-3 and TRBJ1-5; a possible D gene is TRBD1 (6 bases). V dropped 5 bases and J dropped 5 bases, with 16 bases sitting between them. CDR3 length: 15 residues. Germline values: CDR1 MNHEY, CDR2 SVGEGT. In nucleotides, the CDR3 is TGTGCCAGCAGTCGCCGGGACATAGGAGATCAGCCCCAGCATTTT. This translates into CASSRRDIGDQPQHF.

The V and J genes are TRBV4-3 and TRBJ2-7, with 13 bases lining up with TRBD2. Looked up from germline, CDR1 is LGHNA and CDR2 is YSLEER. The V and J ends lost 4 bases and 3 bases, in that order; junction bases with no gene match: 3. CDR3 length: 15 residues. The CDR3 sequence is CASSRGTSGVYEQYF. In DNA form, the CDR3 reads TGCGCCAGCAGCCGAGGGACTAGCGGGGTCTACGAGCAGTACTTC.

V is TRBV27 and J is TRBJ2-7; TRBD1 agrees at 11 bases. The CDR3 has 16 amino acids. Germline CDR1 MNHEY, CDR2 SMNVEV (reference sequence). The V gene end was trimmed by 5 bases and the J gene end by 3 bases; junction bases not matched to a gene: 9. In DNA form, the CDR3 reads TGTGCCAGCAGTCCTTACTATGGGACAGGGGGCTACGAGCAGTACTTC. As protein: CASSPYYGTGGYEQYF.

V and J are TRBV3-1 (or the pseudogene TRBV3-2) and TRBJ1-5; D perhaps matches TRBD1 (6 bases). This CDR3 spans 17 amino acids. V was cut by 0 bases and J by 3 bases, with 15 bases left in between. Germline V gene data show CDR1 as LGHDT and CDR2 as YNNKEL (reference sequence). DNA for the CDR3: TGTGCCAGCAGCCAAGACCGCGGACAGAAACTCAATCAGCCCCAGCATTTT. Amino acid sequence: CASSQDRGQKLNQPQHF.

This chain uses TRBV6-1 with TRBJ2-7; TRBD1 matches at 7 bases. The CDR3 runs 13 residues. The germline gives CDR1 MNHNS, CDR2 SASEGT. V trimming: 8 bases; J trimming: 0 bases; junction bases outside the gene matches: 4. The CDR3 DNA reads TGTGCCAGCCTGGGACAGCCCTCCTACGAGCAGTACTTC. This encodes CASLGQPSYEQYF.

The rearrangement joins TRBV15 to TRBJ2-5; D may correspond to TRBD1 or TRBD2 (5 bases each). Deletions cut 3 bases from V and 1 base from J, with 9 bases between. The length of the CDR3 is 14 residues. Germline V CDR1 and CDR2: LNHNV, YYDKDF (reference sequence). Written as DNA, the CDR3 is TGTGCCACCAGCAGCGGGGCGGCCCAAGAGACCCAGTACTTC. Its translation: CATSSGAAQETQYF.

The J gene is TRBJ2-1, the V gene TRBV7-9; 7 bases fit TRBD2. Germline CDR1 and CDR2: SEHNR and FQNEAQ (reference sequence). This CDR3 has 14 amino acids. Trimming took 5 bases from V and 2 from J; bases not matched to a gene: 3. For the CDR3, the DNA is TGTGCCAGCAGCGGGAGGGCCCCCTACAATGAGCAGTTCTTC. It encodes CASSGRAPYNEQFF.

The chain is built from TRBV2 and TRBJ1-5; TRBD1 matches at 8 bases. V lost 5 bases to trimming and J lost 9 bases; unmatched junction nucleotides: 9. CDR1 is SNHLY, CDR2 FYNNEI, per germline. This CDR3 spans 14 amino acids. CDR3 sequence: CASSFTNRGGPQHF. CDR3 sequence (DNA): TGTGCCAGCAGTTTCACGAACAGGGGGGGGCCCCAGCATTTT.